The rows below give T cell receptor beta chains drawn from one sample of a study of blood T cell repertoires in COVID-19. TCRdb's copy holds only in-frame clones and misses some; the assay was immunoSEQ multiplex PCR. Of around 140,000 clones listed, about 87% are singletons. The sequencing sample was made of peripheral blood. The receptors here all came from a man between 60 and 70 years old with active or convalescent COVID-19. The CDR3 runs from the conserved cysteine through the conserved F or W. Fields, in order: J gene, clone size, D gene, V gene, CDR3 DNA, CDR3 protein. D genes are given only for firm matches. Clone size is given for some rows only: seen once, a few or many times, or a class if the clone is expanded.

>TRBJ1-1|-|-|TRBV6-5
TGTGCCAGCAGGCAGGGGATGAACACTGAAGCTTTCTTT
CASRQGMNTEAFF
>TRBJ2-7|-|-|TRBV29-1
TGCAGCGTAGTTGAGTTTGGGAGCTACGAGCAGTACTTC
CSVVEFGSYEQYF
>TRBJ2-7|-|-|TRBV19
TGTGCCAGTAGTACGGACAGCGCAACCTACGAGCAGTACTTC
CASSTDSATYEQYF
>TRBJ2-1|-|TRBD2|TRBV6-5
TGTGCCAGCACCAAAGGGCTAGCGGGAGTTAATGAGCAGTTCTTC
CASTKGLAGVNEQFF
>TRBJ2-5|-|TRBD1|TRBV6-6
TGTGCCAGCAGCCCCCCGACAGGGGGAGAGACCCAGTACTTC
CASSPPTGGETQYF
>TRBJ2-4|-|-|TRBV28
TGTGCCAGCAGCCTAGGAAACATTCAGTACTTC
CASSLGNIQYF
>TRBJ2-5|-|-|TRBV30
TGTGCCTGGAGCGCGGCAAGGGGAGAGACCCAGTACTTC
CAWSAARGETQYF
>TRBJ2-7|-|TRBD2|TRBV5-1
TGCGCCAGCAGCTTGGGGACTAGCGGTTACGAGCAGTACTTC
CASSLGTSGYEQYF
>TRBJ2-3|-|TRBD2|TRBV19
TGTGCCAGTAGTCCGGGAGGGCCAAGCACAGATACGCAGTATTTT
CASSPGGPSTDTQYF
>TRBJ1-5|-|-|TRBV7-8
TGTGCCAGCAGCCAAGCTGCCAGGCTTCAGCCCCAGCATTTT
CASSQAARLQPQHF
>TRBJ1-6|-|-|TRBV28
TGTGCCAGCAGTACCCCGGGAGTGCGTTCACCCCTCCACTTT
CASSTPGVRSPLHF
>TRBJ2-1|-|-|TRBV5-1
TGCGCCAGCAGCTTGGCGGGGATCTTCCGGGAGAATGAGCAGTTCTTC
CASSLAGIFRENEQFF
>TRBJ2-3|-|-|TRBV14
TGTGCCAGCAGCCAAGTCCAGGGCGGAGATACGCAGTATTTT
CASSQVQGGDTQYF
>TRBJ2-2|few|TRBD1|TRBV19
TGTGCCAGTATCTCTCCGGGACAGGGGGCGACCGGGGAGCTGTTTTTT
CASISPGQGATGELFF
>TRBJ2-2|-|TRBD2|TRBV10-3
TGTGCCACCCATAGCGGGCCGAACACCGGGGAGCTGTTTTTT
CATHSGPNTGELFF
>TRBJ1-2|-|-|TRBV29-1
TGCAGCGTTGAAGATGTGATGGGGGGTTACTATGGCTACACCTTC
CSVEDVMGGYYGYTF
>TRBJ1-1|-|TRBD1|TRBV7-2
TGTGCCAGCAGCTTACGGCAGGGGGCGTGGACTGAAGCTTTCTTT
CASSLRQGAWTEAFF
>TRBJ2-5|-|TRBD2|TRBV5-1
TGCGCCAGCAGCTTGGGCGGGGGGGAAGAGACCCAGTACTTC
CASSLGGGEETQYF
>TRBJ1-6|few|-|TRBV5-1
TGCGCCAGCAGCTTGGAGGGGCAGGGTATCTCACCCCTCCACTTT
CASSLEGQGISPLHF
>TRBJ2-3|once|-|TRBV14
TGTGCCAGCAGATTGACTAGCACAGATACGCAGTATTTT
CASRLTSTDTQYF
>TRBJ2-7|-|TRBD2|TRBV11-2
TGTGCCAGCAGCCCCCGGCGGGAGCCTGGAGAGCAGTACTTC
CASSPRREPGEQYF
>TRBJ2-1|-|TRBD1|TRBV30
TGTGCCTGGAGTGGGCCGGGACAGGGGCCGCAGCAGTTCTTC
CAWSGPGQGPQQFF
>TRBJ2-7|-|TRBD2|TRBV18
TGTGCCAGCTCAGCTCTAGCGGAACAGCAGTACTTC
CASSALAEQQYF
>TRBJ2-2|-|-|TRBV19
TGTGCCAGCCAGGTCGTCTCGAACACCGGGGAGCTGTTTTTT
CASQVVSNTGELFF
>TRBJ2-4|-|TRBD1|TRBV7-8
TGTGCCAGCAGCCCGAGCACCCGGGACAGGGCTCCGGTAGCCAAAAACATTCAGTACTTC
CASSPSTRDRAPVAKNIQYF
>TRBJ1-1|few|-|TRBV10-2
TGCGCCAGCTCTAAACAGACGAACACTGAAGCTTTCTTT
CASSKQTNTEAFF
>TRBJ2-4|once|TRBD2|TRBV28
TGTGCCAGCAGTTTACAGGGACTAGCGGGAGGGCCCATTCAGTACTTC
CASSLQGLAGGPIQYF
>TRBJ1-1|-|-|TRBV5-1
TGCGCCAGCAGCTTGAGCACAGTGAACACTGAAGCTTTCTTT
CASSLSTVNTEAFF
>TRBJ1-3|-|TRBD1|TRBV2
TGTGCCAGCAGTCTCCGACAGGGTGGAAACACCATATATTTT
CASSLRQGGNTIYF
>TRBJ1-1|-|-|TRBV5-1
TGCGCCAGCAGCTTTTCAGTAAACACTGAAGCTTTCTTT
CASSFSVNTEAFF
>TRBJ2-1|-|-|TRBV18
TGTGCCAGCTCACAGACAGAGCTTAACAATGAGCAGTTCTTC
CASSQTELNNEQFF
>TRBJ1-1|-|-|TRBV2
TGTGCCAGCAGTGAGGGGCGGCTGAACACTGAAGCTTTCTTT
CASSEGRLNTEAFF
>TRBJ1-2|-|TRBD1|TRBV7-9
TGTGCCAGCAGCTTAAAACAGGGGGCATCCAACTATGGCTACACCTTC
CASSLKQGASNYGYTF
>TRBJ2-7|-|TRBD1|TRBV30
TGTGCCTGGAGAGGGGACAGGGGATCCGAGCAGTACTTC
CAWRGDRGSEQYF
>TRBJ2-7|-|-|TRBV3-1/TRBV3-2
TGTGCCAGCAGCCAAATTGCGCACGAGCAGTACTTC
CASSQIAHEQYF
>TRBJ1-5|-|-|TRBV25-1
TGTGCCAGCAGTGTCAAGACAGAGAATCAGCCCCAGCATTTT
CASSVKTENQPQHF
>TRBJ2-7|-|TRBD2|TRBV6-5
TGTGCCAGCAGTCGAGCGGGGAGCTCCTACGAGCAGTACTTC
CASSRAGSSYEQYF
>TRBJ2-6|-|-|TRBV15
TGTGCTACGGGTACTAAGACCTCTGGGGCCAACGTCCTGACTTTC
CATGTKTSGANVLTF
>TRBJ2-1|-|-|TRBV6-5
TGTGCCAGCTCACCCGAGGCCACCTACAATGAGCAGTTCTTC
CASSPEATYNEQFF
>TRBJ1-1|-|-|TRBV6-5
TGTGCCAGCAGTTGGACAACTTCGGGCCTTGAAGCTTTCTTT
CASSWTTSGLEAFF
>TRBJ2-7|-|TRBD1|TRBV11-2
TGTGCCAGCAGCCACAGACAGGGGGGCAGTCGGGACGAGCAGTACTTC
CASSHRQGGSRDEQYF
>TRBJ1-5|-|-|TRBV28
TGTGCCAGTTTAGGGGCGGGAATTAATAGCAATCAGCCCCAGCATTTT
CASLGAGINSNQPQHF
>TRBJ2-6|-|-|TRBV6-5
TGTGCCAGCAGTACGACAGCTGGGGCCAACGTCCTGACTTTC
CASSTTAGANVLTF
>TRBJ2-7|-|TRBD2|TRBV28
TGTGCCAGCAGTTTGAGGACTAGCGGGAGGTACGAGCAGTACTTC
CASSLRTSGRYEQYF
>TRBJ2-3|-|-|TRBV10-3
TGTGCCATCAGTGAGTCAACTAGTTGGACAGATACGCAGTATTTT
CAISESTSWTDTQYF
>TRBJ1-2|-|-|TRBV3-1/TRBV3-2
TGTGCCAGCAGCCAAGGGGGTCGGGGGACCTTC
CASSQGGRGTF
>TRBJ2-7|-|-|TRBV27
TGTGCCAGCAGTTTAGACAAAGAGGGCGCGGGGGAGCAGTACTTC
CASSLDKEGAGEQYF
>TRBJ1-1|-|TRBD1|TRBV7-9
TGTGCCAGCAGCTTAGGCCGACAGGGGGCCCTAGCTTTCTTT
CASSLGRQGALAFF
>TRBJ1-4|-|TRBD1|TRBV3-1/TRBV3-2
TGTGCCAGCAGCCTTAGGACAGGGGGCATGACTAATGAAAAACTGTTTTTT
CASSLRTGGMTNEKLFF
>TRBJ2-1|-|-|TRBV6-5
TGTGCCAGCAGTCGAAACAGCGGACCGAACAATGAGCAGTTCTTC
CASSRNSGPNNEQFF